The present TCR beta chain was sequenced within a study of blood T cells in healthy people across ages. This clonotype has just a few counts. Its cognate antigen is unknown. Healthy individuals of Caucasian origin from Russia, aged 6 to 90, served as donors. Germline CDR1 and CDR2: SGHDN and FVKESK. The CDR3 length is 13 residues. A second about 7 to 11 cycle PCR used barcoded and J-beta primers. TCRdb reanalysed the 5' RACE reads using MiXCR and keeps one entry per CDR3 protein. The table lists about 280,000 distinct CDR3 sequences, 27% of them singletons. Study-level results: The unsorted PBMCs prevented any conclusive comparison of naive versus antigen-experienced cells. The unknown donor CMV status may have confounded expanded clonotype changes. With naive T cell percentage, TCR beta diversity showed a strong correlation.

The J gene is TRBJ2-5, the V gene TRBV14, with unresolved D. The J call may be wrong; the DNA end is better matched by TRBJ2-1. The sequencing input was blood. The receptor's source is a woman in her 70s in good health. The CDR3 DNA sequence: TGTGCCAGCAGCCAAGATCTCCGAAGTGAGCAGTTCTTC. It yields the protein CASSQDLRSEQFF.